The 18 T cell receptor beta chains below all came from one sample that was sequenced in a study of blood T cell repertoires in COVID-19. Clones were read by immunoSEQ multiplex PCR, and TCRdb kept only the in-frame ones, dropping some. The table lists approximately 50,000 clones, 86% of them singletons. Sequencing was carried out using peripheral blood. Receptors originate from a human donor in a cohort sampled during active COVID-19.

The genes are TRBV7-3 and TRBJ2-5; D is possibly TRBD2 (6 bases). Germline V CDR1 and CDR2: SGHTA, FQGTGA. There are 15 residues in the CDR3. V was cut by 5 bases and J by 2 bases, with 15 bases left in between. CDR3 sequence (DNA): TGTGCCAGCAGCACCCTTGGTGGGGGGCAAGAGACCCAGTACTTC. This encodes CASSTLGGGQETQYF.

The chain recombines TRBV23-1 with TRBJ2-7; D gene unclear. TRBV23-1 is an ORF, and what it does is uncertain. The CDR3 is 16 residues long. V was shortened by 2 bases and J by 6 bases, with 20 bases between the two germline ends. The CDR3 spells CASSQRRSPPPVEQYF. The CDR3 region has the DNA TGCGCCAGCAGTCAAAGGAGAAGCCCTCCCCCCGTCGAGCAGTACTTC.

V and J are TRBV24-1 and TRBJ2-1; tentative D call: TRBD2 (6 bases). Deletions cut 4 bases from V and 5 bases from J, with 11 bases between. Germline V lookup: CDR1 KGHDR, CDR2 SFDVKD. The CDR3 loop spans 14 amino acids. The CDR3 DNA sequence: TGTGCCACCAGTGACGGGACTCCGGACAATGAGCAGTTCTTC. It specifies CATSDGTPDNEQFF.

The genes are TRBV5-1 and TRBJ1-2, with TRBD1 identical over 7 bases. Trimming took 1 base from V and 0 from J; bases not matched to a gene: 9. Per germline, CDR1 SGHRS and CDR2 YFSETQ. The CDR3 loop spans 17 amino acids. DNA for the CDR3: TGCGCCAGCAGCTTGAGCTTAGGGACAGCACCTAACTATGGCTACACCTTC. The encoded protein is CASSLSLGTAPNYGYTF.

V and J are TRBV7-2 and TRBJ2-7, with 9 bases identical to TRBD2. Losses at the gene ends were 3 bases for V and 1 base for J; bases not matched to a gene: 4. The germline V gene has CDR1 SGHTA and CDR2 FQGNSA. The CDR3 runs to 15 residues. The CDR3 nucleotides read TGTGCCAGCAGCTTGGGACTAGCCGATTCCTACGAGCAGTACTTC. It codes for CASSLGLADSYEQYF. The full variable domain, its missing parts supplied by reference TRBV7-2 and TRBJ2-7, is GAGVSQSPSNKVTEKGKDVELRCDPISGHTALYWYRQSLGQGLEFLIYFQGNSAPDKSGLPSDRFSAERTGGSVSTLTIQRTQQEDSAVYLCASSLGLADSYEQYFGPGTRLTVT.

This clone showed up just once. An end of the junction does not agree with germline; a read error may underlie this. The chain uses TRBV6-1 and TRBJ2-7, with 11 positions matching TRBD2. Per the germline V gene, CDR1 is MNHNS and CDR2 is SASEGT. The CDR3 extends over 15 amino acids. CDR3 sequence: CASSEGTSGFYEQYF. In DNA, the CDR3 is TGTGCCAGCAGCGAAGGGACTAGCGGATTCTACGAGCAGTACTTC.

The chain recombines TRBV12-5 with TRBJ2-5, with 9 bases identical to TRBD2. The V and J ends lost 6 bases and 0 bases, in that order; junction bases with no gene match: 8. The length of the CDR3 is 16 residues. Germline CDR1 reads LGHNT; CDR2 reads FRNRAP. The CDR3 loop is CASGTRLAVYQETQYF. The CDR3 bases are TGTGCTAGTGGAACAAGACTAGCGGTGTACCAAGAGACCCAGTACTTC.

V usage is TRBV7-9 and J usage is TRBJ2-2; 8 bases match TRBD1. V was clipped by 1 base and J by 7 bases; unmatched bases: 2. This CDR3 contains 14 residues. Germline V gene data show CDR1 as SEHNR and CDR2 as FQNEAQ (reference sequence). CDR3: CASSLGQGIGELFF. Here the CDR3 DNA reads TGTGCCAGCAGCTTAGGACAGGGGATCGGGGAGCTGTTTTTT.

The CDR3 sequence: CAHRTPANYGYTF. In nucleotides, the CDR3 is TGTGCCCACCGGACACCCGCTAACTATGGCTACACCTTC. This chain joins TRBV30 and TRBJ1-2; perhaps TRBD1 as D (5 bases). V was trimmed by 8 bases and J by 0 bases, leaving 13 bases between them. The CDR3 length is 13 residues. Germline lookup yields CDR1 GTSNPN and CDR2 SVGIG (reference sequence).

The CDR3 region has the DNA TGTGCCAGCAGCTCGTTCCAGGGGGCGAACACCGGGGAGCTGTTTTTT. Protein product: CASSSFQGANTGELFF. The chain couples TRBV11-1 to TRBJ2-2; 7 nucleotides align to TRBD1. The CDR3 is 16 amino acids. Germline values: CDR1 SGHAT, CDR2 FQDESV (reference sequence). With 4 bases clipped from V and 0 bases from J, the junction kept 5 bases outside the gene matches.

The chain employs TRBV7-9 and TRBJ2-5, with D possibly matching TRBD1 (6 bases). Germline CDR1 is SEHNR and CDR2 is FQNEAQ (reference sequence). The CDR3 spans 16 residues. Between the trimmed V and J ends, which lost 2 bases and 5 bases, there was a span of 18 bases. This chain's CDR3 is CASSLSTRGMEETQYF. The CDR3, as DNA: TGTGCCAGCAGCTTATCGACCAGGGGAATGGAGGAGACCCAGTACTTC.

The rearrangement joins TRBV7-2 to TRBJ1-1, with unresolved D. Germline CDR1 and CDR2: SGHTA and FQGNSA. Trimming left V 1 base short and J 1 base short, with 4 bases between. The CDR3 loop spans 13 amino acids. The CDR3 region is CASSLDRNTEAFF. DNA for the CDR3: TGTGCCAGCAGCTTAGACAGGAACACTGAAGCTTTCTTT.

This clone was seen a handful of times. CDR3: CASSLAVAYNEQFF. The CDR3 DNA is TGTGCCAGCAGTTTAGCGGTCGCCTACAATGAGCAGTTCTTC. This chain links TRBV27 with TRBJ2-1; unclear D gene. The CDR3 has 14 residues. V was clipped by 2 bases and J by 2 bases, with 7 bases between them. In germline, CDR1 is MNHEY, CDR2 SMNVEV (reference sequence).

The chain links TRBV7-2 to TRBJ2-5; D uncertain. In germline, CDR1 is SGHTA, CDR2 FQGNSA. This CDR3 is 17 amino acids long. Trimming pared 4 bases from V and 5 bases from J, leaving 23 bases between. Written as DNA, the CDR3 is TGTGCCAGCAGCTCCCCCCCAGGCAGTGGTGGAAGGGAGACCCAGTACTTC. As protein: CASSSPPGSGGRETQYF.

The chain joins TRBV2 to TRBJ1-5, with 7 positions matching TRBD1. Germline lookup yields CDR1 SNHLY and CDR2 FYNNEI. With 6 bases clipped from V and 4 bases from J, the junction kept 3 bases outside the gene matches. The CDR3 covers 13 residues. For the CDR3, the DNA is TGTGCCAGCAGCGGACAGGCTAATCAGCCCCAGCATTTT. Its translation: CASSGQANQPQHF.

CDR3 loop: CASSGSGTGISTNEKLFF. CDR3 bases: TGTGCCAGCAGCGGGTCCGGGACAGGGATCAGCACTAATGAAAAACTGTTTTTT. V gene TRBV11-2 combines with J gene TRBJ1-4; 9 nucleotides line up with TRBD1. With 5 bases clipped from V and 2 bases from J, the junction kept 12 bases outside the gene matches. Germline values: CDR1 SGHAT, CDR2 FQNNGV. The CDR3 totals 18 residues.

CDR3 nucleotides: TGTGCCAGCAGCCAAAAGGGACAGTCTAATGAAAAACTGTTTTTT. It encodes CASSQKGQSNEKLFF. The V call is TRBV3-1 (or the pseudogene TRBV3-2), the J call TRBJ1-4, with 7 bases matching TRBD1. Looked up from germline, CDR1 is LGHDT and CDR2 is YNNKEL (reference sequence). This CDR3 contains 15 residues. The junction had 3 bases not matched to a gene; V was cut back by 2 bases and J by 3 bases.

The chain combines TRBV21-1 with TRBJ1-2; the table's D call, TRBD1, was not checked against the DNA. TRBV21-1 has pseudogene status. CDR3 length equals 17 residues. The CDR3 reads CASSTPGHLLLNYGYTF. The CDR3 coding sequence is TGTGCCAGCAGCACCCCGGGACACCTTCTCCTTAACTATGGCTACACCTTC.